This T cell receptor (beta chain) was sequenced in a study of CD8 T cells in Susac syndrome. RNA in amounts of roughly 0.5 to 1 ug was reverse transcribed with random hexamers. A single record per CDR3 protein comes from TCRdb applying MiXCR to the immunoSEQ multiplex PCR reads. This table has 170,000 or so distinct CDR3 sequences, 85% to 95% appearing once. CDR3 length equals 16 residues. Trimming pared 4 bases from V and 0 bases from J, leaving 15 bases between. The V gene's germline CDR1 is SGDLS and CDR2 YYNGEE. The chain links TRBV9 to TRBJ2-3; D remains ambiguous. The clonotype comes from a human donor with multiple sclerosis. Material for sequencing was CD8+ T cells from PBMCs. CDR3 coding DNA: TGTGCCAGCAGCCTGACACCGACGATTAGCACAGATACGCAGTATTTT. Its translation is CASSLTPTISTDTQYF.